Listed here are 22 T cell receptor beta chains from one sample, sequenced in a study of blood T cell repertoires in COVID-19. The repertoire was sequenced with immunoSEQ multiplex PCR; TCRdb's copy has only in-frame clones and lacks some. The sample consists of about 100,000 clones, 81% of them appearing once. The specimen was peripheral blood. These TCRs come from a man aged 60-69 years with acute or convalescent COVID-19.

The chain employs TRBV5-4 and TRBJ2-2, with 7 bases fitting TRBD2. The CDR3 extends over 16 amino acids. Germline loops: CDR1 SGHNT, CDR2 YYREEE (reference sequence). The trim removed 2 bases at V and 1 base at J, leaving 5 bases unmatched. This CDR3 reads CASSLGLVENTGELFF. CDR3 nucleotides: TGTGCCAGCAGCTTAGGACTAGTCGAGAACACCGGGGAGCTGTTTTTT.

This clone was found once. The gene calls are TRBV28 and TRBJ1-5, with D uncertain. The germline V gene has CDR1 MDHEN and CDR2 SYDVKM. The CDR3 covers 14 residues. The V gene lost 3 bases and the J gene lost 3 bases, with 9 bases spanning the gap. As DNA, the CDR3 is TGTGCCAGCAGTTTTGGGCAGCACAATCAGCCCCAGCATTTT. Residues: CASSFGQHNQPQHF.

The CDR3 loop is CASSRDRAPATDTQYF. As DNA, the CDR3 is TGTGCCAGCAGCCGCGACAGGGCCCCCGCCACAGATACGCAGTATTTT. The gene calls are TRBV7-2 and TRBJ2-3; 7 bases are a match to TRBD1. Per the germline V gene, CDR1 is SGHTA and CDR2 is FQGNSA. This CDR3 region has 16 residues. The ends lost 5 bases at V and 2 bases at J; junction bases unmatched: 10.

The chain recombines TRBV30 with TRBJ1-5, with 11 bases identical to TRBD1. J gave up 5 bases and V 7 bases, and 4 bases lay outside the gene matches. Germline V CDR1 and CDR2: GTSNPN, SVGIG (reference sequence). This CDR3 has 13 amino acids. DNA of the CDR3: TGTGCCTTTGCGGGACAGGGGGATCAGCCCCAGCATTTT. Its protein is CAFAGQGDQPQHF.

The J gene is TRBJ1-1, the V gene TRBV7-8, with D possibly being TRBD1 (5 bases). The V gene's germline CDR1 is SGHVS and CDR2 FQNEAQ. The germline V and J ends were trimmed by 3 bases and 2 bases, with 7 bases remaining between them. The length of the CDR3 is 13 residues. The DNA for the CDR3 is TGTGCCAGCAGCTTCCAGGGTAACACTGAAGCTTTCTTT. Residues: CASSFQGNTEAFF.

V usage is TRBV11-3 and J usage is TRBJ2-5; a weak D match, TRBD1 (6 bases). This CDR3 comprises 15 residues. Germline V gene data show CDR1 as SGHNT and CDR2 as YENEEA. V was pared by 5 bases and J by 2 bases, with 15 bases between. Here the CDR3 reads CASSPRAGEQETQYF. The DNA of the CDR3 is TGTGCCAGCAGCCCCCGGGCAGGGGAACAAGAGACCCAGTACTTC.

For the CDR3, the DNA is TGTGCCTGGGTGACTAGCGGGGTATACAATGAGCAGTTCTTC. Translation gives CAWVTSGVYNEQFF. The chain joins TRBV30 to TRBJ2-1; 11 bases are shared with TRBD2. There are 14 residues in the CDR3. The V gene's germline CDR1 is GTSNPN and CDR2 SVGIG (reference sequence). V shed 5 bases, J shed 4 bases, and the junction held 4 bases outside the gene matches. The variable domain in full, with the rest retrieved from reference TRBV30 and TRBJ2-1, is SQTIHQWPATLVQPVGSPLSLECTVEGTSNPNLYWYRQAAGRGLQLLFYSVGIGQISSEVPQNLSASRPQDRQFILSSKKLLLSDSGFYLCAWVTSGVYNEQFFGPGTRLTVL.

The V and J genes are TRBV3-1 (or the pseudogene TRBV3-2) and TRBJ1-1; D call uncertain. The germline CDR1 and CDR2 sequences are LGHDT and YNNKEL (reference sequence). CDR3 size: 15 residues. V lost 1 base to trimming and J lost 0 bases, with 9 bases between them. The CDR3 DNA reads TGTGCCAGCAGCCAAGGGTGGGCAATGAACACTGAAGCTTTCTTT. Translated, it gives CASSQGWAMNTEAFF.

The V gene is TRBV6-2 or TRBV6-3, the J gene TRBJ1-5; perhaps TRBD1 as D (5 bases). The CDR3 extends over 13 amino acids. V was clipped by 2 bases and J by 7 bases, with 9 bases between them. CDR1 and CDR2 (germline): MNHEY, SVGEGT. As DNA, the CDR3 is TGTGCCAGCAGTTACGGTCAGGGCCAGCCCCAGCATTTT. It yields the protein CASSYGQGQPQHF.

This clone has more than one count but fewer than ten. This chain joins TRBV5-4 and TRBJ1-2, with TRBD1 matching 7 bases. Germline loops: CDR1 SGHNT, CDR2 YYREEE (reference sequence). The CDR3 has 13 amino acids. Trimming cost V 4 bases and J 6 bases; bases outside gene matches: 6. The DNA of the CDR3 is TGTGCCAGCAGCCACCCGACAGGGAATGGCTACACCTTC. It is translated as CASSHPTGNGYTF.

This chain links TRBV7-8 with TRBJ2-5; 9 positions match TRBD1. The germline CDR1 and CDR2 sequences are SGHVS and FQNEAQ. Losses at the gene ends were 3 bases for V and 5 bases for J; bases not matched to a gene: 13. This CDR3 comprises 17 residues. CDR3 residues: CASSFGTGTRTRETQYF. The DNA for the CDR3 is TGTGCCAGCAGCTTCGGGACAGGGACCCGAACAAGGGAGACCCAGTACTTC.

V gene TRBV7-8 combines with J gene TRBJ2-3; perhaps TRBD1 as D (5 bases). This CDR3 contains 12 residues. CDR1 and CDR2 (germline): SGHVS, FQNEAQ. Trimming took 5 bases from V and 6 from J, leaving 9 bases between them. The CDR3 is CASSHQGDTQYF. The CDR3 DNA reads as TGTGCCAGCAGCCACCAGGGCGATACGCAGTATTTT.

The V gene is TRBV15, the J gene TRBJ1-5; 9 bases line up with TRBD1. V lost 8 bases and J lost 5; bases outside the gene matches: 10. Germline CDR1 and CDR2: LNHNV and YYDKDF (reference sequence). The CDR3 loop spans 15 amino acids. CDR3 sequence (DNA): TGTGCCACCCACGGACAGGGGTTAAATGATCAGCCCCAGCATTTT. It specifies CATHGQGLNDQPQHF.

V is TRBV18 and J is TRBJ2-3, with D tentatively TRBD2 (6 bases). The CDR3 length is 13 residues. Trimming cost V 4 bases and J 3 bases, with 8 bases left between them. Germline V gives CDR1 KGHSH, CDR2 LQKENI. CDR3 in amino acids: CASSHGGTDTQYF. CDR3 bases: TGTGCCAGCTCACACGGGGGAACAGATACGCAGTATTTT.

The chain couples TRBV6-5 to TRBJ2-3; 7 nucleotides align to TRBD1. J was trimmed by 0 bases and V by 7 bases; bases with no gene match: 4. The CDR3 runs to 14 residues. The germline CDR1 and CDR2 sequences are MNHEY and SVGAGI. CDR3: CASKGQQSTDTQYF. In nucleotides, the CDR3 is TGTGCCAGCAAGGGACAGCAAAGCACAGATACGCAGTATTTT.

This clone was seen only once. The V gene is TRBV11-3, the J gene TRBJ2-1, with TRBD2 matching 11 bases. V lost 1 base to trimming and J lost 0 bases; unmatched junction nucleotides: 5. Per the germline V gene, CDR1 is SGHNT and CDR2 is YENEEA. The CDR3 is 18 residues long. CDR3 sequence: CASSLASGGPSSYNEQFF. In nucleotides, the CDR3 is TGTGCCAGCAGCTTAGCTAGCGGGGGGCCCAGCTCCTACAATGAGCAGTTCTTC.

The chain combines TRBV19 with TRBJ2-3; 7 nucleotides match TRBD2. The germline gives CDR1 LNHDA, CDR2 SQIVND (reference sequence). The V and J ends lost 6 bases and 10 bases, in that order; junction bases with no gene match: 4. The CDR3 runs to 11 residues. CDR3 sequence reads: CASRGGIAQYF. The CDR3, as DNA: TGTGCCAGTAGGGGGGGGATTGCGCAGTATTTT.

Only one count was recorded for this clone. This chain uses TRBV19 with TRBJ2-3, with a possible D match to TRBD2 (6 bases). Germline CDR1 LNHDA, CDR2 SQIVND (reference sequence). The ends were cut back, 5 bases at V and 5 bases at J, with 17 bases in the middle. The CDR3 is 15 amino acids. The CDR3 loop reads CASSPWGGLQDTQYF. CDR3 nucleotide sequence: TGTGCCAGTAGTCCTTGGGGCGGACTACAAGATACGCAGTATTTT.

V gene TRBV7-2 combines with J gene TRBJ1-6; TRBD1 matches at 7 bases. The CDR3 consists of 14 residues. CDR1 is SGHTA and CDR2 is FQGNSA in the germline V gene. V gave up 3 bases and J gave up 7 bases; unmatched junction bases: 3. In nucleotides, the CDR3 is TGTGCCAGCAGCTTTCTCAGGGGGAATTCACCCCTCCACTTT. It codes for CASSFLRGNSPLHF.

This chain connects TRBV19 to TRBJ1-2; TRBD1 might be the D (6 bases). Germline V gene lookup returns CDR1 LNHDA and CDR2 SQIVND (reference sequence). Trimming stripped 6 bases from V and 2 bases from J, with 13 bases between. The CDR3 runs to 14 residues. CDR3 DNA sequence: TGTGCCAGTAGGCGGGCAGGGGTGAACTATGGCTACACCTTC. It specifies CASRRAGVNYGYTF.

This clone was observed a few times. The chain is built from TRBV7-9 and TRBJ1-3, with D tentatively TRBD1 (5 bases). Trimming shortened V by 0 bases and J by 2 bases, and 11 bases separated the two germline ends. The CDR3 spans 16 residues. The germline CDR1 and CDR2 sequences are SEHNR and FQNEAQ (reference sequence). The CDR3 sequence is CASSLATSRAGNTIYF. The CDR3 DNA reads as TGTGCCAGCAGCTTAGCGACTTCCAGGGCTGGAAACACCATATATTTT.

This chain links TRBV5-4 with TRBJ2-1; 7 nucleotides agree with TRBD2. CDR1 and CDR2 from the germline V gene are SGHNT and YYREEE (reference sequence). The CDR3 contains 16 residues. With V trimmed by 0 bases and J by 7 bases, 10 bases remained unmatched. Here the CDR3 reads CASSLASGRAGNEQFF. The CDR3 DNA is TGTGCCAGCAGCTTGGCTAGTGGGAGGGCGGGGAATGAGCAGTTCTTC.